The table lists the clone carrying this T cell receptor beta chain with a few counts. Its antigen remains unknown. TCRdb ran MiXCR on the 5' RACE reads and lists one entry per CDR3 protein. The data contain a few hundred thousand distinct CDR3 sequences, 20% to 25% of them singletons. The sample originates from a study of T-cell memory formation after mild COVID-19. General study findings and limits: Contracting CD4+ clones sat mainly in CM and EM; CD8+ in EMRA.

The sequenced material came from PBMCs or a T cell subset sorted from them (not recorded which). The receptor was derived from a man aged 18 to 30 who had mild COVID-19 (a few samples of this study predate the infection). Cell type and time point are not known.

The CDR3 spells CATSRAPSSYNEQFF. The CDR3 region has the DNA TGTGCCACCAGCAGAGCCCCCAGCTCCTACAATGAGCAGTTCTTC. The rearrangement joins TRBV15 to TRBJ2-1; D is unresolved. V lost 1 base and J lost 0, with 7 bases in between. The V gene's germline CDR1 is LNHNV and CDR2 YYDKDF (reference sequence). The CDR3 covers 15 residues.